This T cell receptor beta chain was documented in a study of blood T cell repertoires in COVID-19. Whole-study context: PBMCs, B-cell-depleted T cells, or T cells provided the cDNA or gDNA that made up the material.

CDR1 MNHNY and CDR2 SVGAGI come from the germline V gene (reference sequence). Between the trimmed V and J ends, which lost 6 bases and 10 bases, there was a span of 15 bases. The CDR3 sequence is 13 residues long. Profiling relied on immunoSEQ multiplex PCR, and the TCRdb table lists in-frame clones only, not all of them. The data show about 150,000 clones, roughly 87% seen once. This chain connects TRBV6-6 to TRBJ1-4; the D is unclear. This receptor was obtained from a woman in her thirties or forties who had been exposed to COVID-19. Sequenced: PBMCs or T cells enriched from blood (not recorded which). The CDR3 region is CASRSGPEGKLFF. CDR3 DNA: TGTGCCAGCAGATCCGGGCCTGAGGGAAAACTGTTTTTT.